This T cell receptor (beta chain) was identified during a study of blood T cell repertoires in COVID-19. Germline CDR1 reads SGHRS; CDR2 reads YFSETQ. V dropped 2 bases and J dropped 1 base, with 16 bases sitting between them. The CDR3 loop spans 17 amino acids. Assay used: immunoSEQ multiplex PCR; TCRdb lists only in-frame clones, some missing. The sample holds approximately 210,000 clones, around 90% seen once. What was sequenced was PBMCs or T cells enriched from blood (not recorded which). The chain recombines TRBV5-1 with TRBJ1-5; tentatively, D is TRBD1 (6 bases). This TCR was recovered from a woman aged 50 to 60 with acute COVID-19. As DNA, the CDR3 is TGCGCCAGCAGCTTCGACCCCAGGGGAGTCAGCAATCAGCCCCAGCATTTT. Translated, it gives CASSFDPRGVSNQPQHF.